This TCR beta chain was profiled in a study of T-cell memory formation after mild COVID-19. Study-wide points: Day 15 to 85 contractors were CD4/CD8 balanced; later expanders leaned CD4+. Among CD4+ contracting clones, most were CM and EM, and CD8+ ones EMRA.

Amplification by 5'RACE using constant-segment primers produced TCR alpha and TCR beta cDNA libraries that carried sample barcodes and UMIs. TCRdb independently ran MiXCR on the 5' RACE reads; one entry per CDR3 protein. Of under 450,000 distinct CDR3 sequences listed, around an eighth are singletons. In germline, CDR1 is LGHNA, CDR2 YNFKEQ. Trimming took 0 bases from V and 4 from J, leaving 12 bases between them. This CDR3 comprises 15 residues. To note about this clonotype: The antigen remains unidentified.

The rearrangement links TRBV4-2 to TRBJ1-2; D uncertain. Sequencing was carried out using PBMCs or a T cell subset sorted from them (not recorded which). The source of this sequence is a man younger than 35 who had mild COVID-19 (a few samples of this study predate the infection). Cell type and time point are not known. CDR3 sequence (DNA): TGTGCCAGCAGCCAAGATGCAGACTCACGCTATGGCTACACCTTC. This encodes CASSQDADSRYGYTF.